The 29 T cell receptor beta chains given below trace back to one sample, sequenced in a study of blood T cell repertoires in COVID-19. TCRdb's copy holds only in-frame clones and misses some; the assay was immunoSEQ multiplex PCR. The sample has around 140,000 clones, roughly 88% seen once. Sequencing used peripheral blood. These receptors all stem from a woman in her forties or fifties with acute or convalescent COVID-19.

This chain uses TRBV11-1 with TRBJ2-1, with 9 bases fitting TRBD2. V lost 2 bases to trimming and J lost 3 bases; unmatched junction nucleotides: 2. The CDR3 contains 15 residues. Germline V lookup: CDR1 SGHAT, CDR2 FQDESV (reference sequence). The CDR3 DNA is TGTGCCAGCAGCTTACTAGCGGGGAACTACAATGAGCAGTTCTTC. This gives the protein CASSLLAGNYNEQFF.

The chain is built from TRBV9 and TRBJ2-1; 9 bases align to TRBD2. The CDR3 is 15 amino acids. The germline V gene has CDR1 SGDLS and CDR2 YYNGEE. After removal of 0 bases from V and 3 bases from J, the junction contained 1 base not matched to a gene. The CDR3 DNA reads TGTGCCAGCAGCGTAGCGCGGGGGGGCTACAATGAGCAGTTCTTC. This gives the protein CASSVARGGYNEQFF. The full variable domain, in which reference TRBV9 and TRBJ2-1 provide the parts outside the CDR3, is DSGVTQTPKHLITATGQRVTLRCSPRSGDLSVYWYQQSLDQGLQFLIQYYNGEERAKGNILERFSAQQFPDLHSELNLSSLELGDSALYFCASSVARGGYNEQFFGPGTRLTVL.

In nucleotides, the CDR3 is TGTGCCAGCAGCACTGGGACGGGGGATCAGCCCCAGCATTTT. The encoded protein is CASSTGTGDQPQHF. The J gene is TRBJ1-5, the V gene TRBV9; perhaps TRBD1 as D (5 bases). CDR1 is SGDLS and CDR2 is YYNGEE in the germline V gene. This CDR3 contains 14 residues. Trimming stripped 4 bases from V and 5 bases from J, with 13 bases between. The full variable domain, its missing parts supplied by reference TRBV9 and TRBJ1-5, is DSGVTQTPKHLITATGQRVTLRCSPRSGDLSVYWYQQSLDQGLQFLIQYYNGEERAKGNILERFSAQQFPDLHSELNLSSLELGDSALYFCASSTGTGDQPQHFGDGTRLSIL.

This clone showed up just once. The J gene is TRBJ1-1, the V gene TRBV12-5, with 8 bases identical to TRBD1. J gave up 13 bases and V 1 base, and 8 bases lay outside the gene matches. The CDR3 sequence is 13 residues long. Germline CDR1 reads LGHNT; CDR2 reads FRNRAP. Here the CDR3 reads CASGLGQQGGLFF. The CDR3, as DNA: TGTGCTAGTGGTTTGGGCCAACAGGGGGGACTTTTCTTT.

DNA for the CDR3: TGTGCCAGCAGCTGGGACAGGTCCGCGAACACCATATATTTT. Protein: CASSWDRSANTIYF. The V and J genes are TRBV3-1 (or the pseudogene TRBV3-2) and TRBJ1-3, with 8 bases that match TRBD1. V was clipped by 5 bases and J by 7 bases; unmatched bases: 7. CDR1 and CDR2 (germline): LGHDT, YNNKEL (reference sequence). This CDR3 is 14 amino acids long.

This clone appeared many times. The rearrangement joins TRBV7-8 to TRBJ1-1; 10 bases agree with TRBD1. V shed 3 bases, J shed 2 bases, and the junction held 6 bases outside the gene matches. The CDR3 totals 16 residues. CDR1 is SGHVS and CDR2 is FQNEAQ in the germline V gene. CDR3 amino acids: CASSFRDRGSNTEAFF. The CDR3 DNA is TGTGCCAGCAGCTTCCGGGACAGGGGATCAAACACTGAAGCTTTCTTT.

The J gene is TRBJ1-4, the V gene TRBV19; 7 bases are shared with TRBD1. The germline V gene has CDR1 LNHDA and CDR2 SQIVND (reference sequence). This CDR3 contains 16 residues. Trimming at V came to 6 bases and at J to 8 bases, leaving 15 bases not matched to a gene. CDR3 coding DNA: TGTGCCAGTAGCCCCAGGGGGGCTTCAGGTAGGGAAAAACTGTTTTTT. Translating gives CASSPRGASGREKLFF. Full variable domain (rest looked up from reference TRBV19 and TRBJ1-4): DGGITQSPKYLFRKEGQNVTLSCEQNLNHDAMYWYRQDPGQGLRLIYYSQIVNDFQKGDIAEGYSVSREKKESFPLTVTSAQKNPTAFYLCASSPRGASGREKLFFGSGTQLSVL.

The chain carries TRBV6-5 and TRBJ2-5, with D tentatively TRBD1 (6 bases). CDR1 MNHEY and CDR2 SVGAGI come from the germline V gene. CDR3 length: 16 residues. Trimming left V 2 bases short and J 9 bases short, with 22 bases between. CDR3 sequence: CASSYGGQLKGYAQYF. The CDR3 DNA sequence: TGTGCCAGCAGTTACGGCGGACAGCTCAAGGGGTACGCCCAGTACTTC.

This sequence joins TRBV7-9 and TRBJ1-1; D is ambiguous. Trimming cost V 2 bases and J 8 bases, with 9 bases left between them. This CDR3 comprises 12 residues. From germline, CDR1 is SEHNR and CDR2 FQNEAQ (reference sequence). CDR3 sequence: CASSLPHSEAFF. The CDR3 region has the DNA TGTGCCAGCAGCTTACCCCACAGCGAAGCTTTCTTT.

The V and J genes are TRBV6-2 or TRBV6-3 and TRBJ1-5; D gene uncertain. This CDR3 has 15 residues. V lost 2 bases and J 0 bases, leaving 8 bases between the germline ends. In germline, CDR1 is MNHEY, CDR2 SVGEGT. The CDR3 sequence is CASSYVTYSNQPQHF. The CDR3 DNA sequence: TGTGCCAGCAGTTACGTGACATATAGCAATCAGCCCCAGCATTTT.

The CDR3 sequence: CASGGTLETYEQYF. In DNA, the CDR3 is TGTGCCAGCGGGGGGACCCTGGAGACCTACGAGCAGTACTTC. The chain employs TRBV7-3 and TRBJ2-7; tentatively, D is TRBD2 (6 bases). V lost 8 bases to trimming and J lost 2 bases, with 16 bases between them. There are 14 residues in the CDR3. Looked up from germline, CDR1 is SGHTA and CDR2 is FQGTGA. Full variable domain (outside the CDR3, taken from reference TRBV7-3 and TRBJ2-7): GAGVSQTPSNKVTEKGKYVELRCDPISGHTALYWYRQSLGQGPEFLIYFQGTGAADDSGLPNDRFFAVRPEGSVSTLKIQRTERGDSAVYLCASGGTLETYEQYFGPGTRLTVT.

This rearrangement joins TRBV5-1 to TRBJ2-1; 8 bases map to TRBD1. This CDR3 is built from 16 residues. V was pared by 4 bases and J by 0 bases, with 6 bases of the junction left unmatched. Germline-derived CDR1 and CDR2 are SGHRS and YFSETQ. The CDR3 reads CASSAKQGGSYNEQFF. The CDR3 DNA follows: TGCGCCAGCAGCGCGAAACAGGGGGGCTCCTACAATGAGCAGTTCTTC.

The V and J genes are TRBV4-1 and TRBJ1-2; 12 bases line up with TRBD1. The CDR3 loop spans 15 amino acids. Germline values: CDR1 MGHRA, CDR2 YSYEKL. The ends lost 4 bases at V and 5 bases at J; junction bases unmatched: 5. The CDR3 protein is CASSPGTGGRYGYTF. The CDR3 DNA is TGCGCCAGCAGCCCAGGGACAGGGGGCCGGTATGGCTACACCTTC.

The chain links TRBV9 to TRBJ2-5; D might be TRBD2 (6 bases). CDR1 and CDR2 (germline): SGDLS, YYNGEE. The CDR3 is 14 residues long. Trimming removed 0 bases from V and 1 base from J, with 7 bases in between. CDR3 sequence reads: CASSVAGLQETQYF. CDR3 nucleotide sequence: TGTGCCAGCAGCGTAGCGGGACTCCAAGAGACCCAGTACTTC.

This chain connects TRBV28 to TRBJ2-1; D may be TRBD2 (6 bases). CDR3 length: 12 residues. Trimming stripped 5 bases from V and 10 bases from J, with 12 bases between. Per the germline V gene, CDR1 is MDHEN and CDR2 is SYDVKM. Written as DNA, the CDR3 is TGTGCCAGCAGTCCAGGACTAATAGAGCAGTTCTTC. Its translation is CASSPGLIEQFF.

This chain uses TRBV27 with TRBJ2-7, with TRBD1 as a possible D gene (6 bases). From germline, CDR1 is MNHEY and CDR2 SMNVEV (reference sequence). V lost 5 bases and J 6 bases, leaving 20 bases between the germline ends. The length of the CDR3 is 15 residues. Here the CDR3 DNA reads TGTGCCAGCAGTCCGTCCCCCCTACAGGGTAGCGAGCAGTACTTC. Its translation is CASSPSPLQGSEQYF.

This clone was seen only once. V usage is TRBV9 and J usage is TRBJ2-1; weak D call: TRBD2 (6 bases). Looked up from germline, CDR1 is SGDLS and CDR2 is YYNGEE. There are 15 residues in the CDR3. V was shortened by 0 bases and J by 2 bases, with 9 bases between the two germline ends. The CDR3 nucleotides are TGTGCCAGCAGCGTAGGTGGCGGGGCCTACAATGAGCAGTTCTTC. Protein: CASSVGGGAYNEQFF.

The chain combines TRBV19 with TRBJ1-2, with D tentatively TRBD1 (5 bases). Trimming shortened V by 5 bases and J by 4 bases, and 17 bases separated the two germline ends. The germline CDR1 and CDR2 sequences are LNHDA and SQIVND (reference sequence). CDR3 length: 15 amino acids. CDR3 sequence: CASSGGVQPVYGYTF. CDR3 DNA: TGTGCCAGTAGTGGGGGGGTCCAGCCCGTCTATGGCTACACCTTC.

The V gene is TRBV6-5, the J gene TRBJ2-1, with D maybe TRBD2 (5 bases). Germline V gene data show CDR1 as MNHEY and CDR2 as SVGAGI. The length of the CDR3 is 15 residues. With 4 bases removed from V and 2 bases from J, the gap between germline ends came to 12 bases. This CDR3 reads CASSFSSGAYNEQFF. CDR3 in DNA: TGTGCCAGCAGTTTTTCGAGCGGTGCCTACAATGAGCAGTTCTTC.

CDR3 bases: TGTGCCAGCTCGAACAGGGTGGAGGGAAACACCATATATTTT. It codes for CASSNRVEGNTIYF. This chain links TRBV7-8 with TRBJ1-3, with D tentatively TRBD1 (6 bases). The V end lost 8 bases, the J end lost 4 bases, and 15 bases lay between the germline ends. Germline V CDR1 and CDR2: SGHVS, FQNEAQ. The CDR3 runs to 14 residues.

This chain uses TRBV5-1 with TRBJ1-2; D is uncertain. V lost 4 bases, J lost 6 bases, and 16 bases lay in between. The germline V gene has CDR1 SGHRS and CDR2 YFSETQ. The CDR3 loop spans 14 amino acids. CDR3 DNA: TGCGCCAGCAGCATTACGGGAAATCTCAATGGCTACACCTTC. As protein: CASSITGNLNGYTF.

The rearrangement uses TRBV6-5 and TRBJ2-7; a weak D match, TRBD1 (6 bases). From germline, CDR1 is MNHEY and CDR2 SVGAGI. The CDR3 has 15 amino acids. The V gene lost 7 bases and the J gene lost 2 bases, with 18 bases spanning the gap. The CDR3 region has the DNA TGTGCCAGCACCCGACAGGTGGAGAATGCCTACGAGCAGTACTTC. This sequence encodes CASTRQVENAYEQYF.

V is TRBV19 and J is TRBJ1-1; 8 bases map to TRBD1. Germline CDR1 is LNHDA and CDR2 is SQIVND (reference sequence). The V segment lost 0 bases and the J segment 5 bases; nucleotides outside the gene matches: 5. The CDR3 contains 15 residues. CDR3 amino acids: CASSIDAGDRTEAFF. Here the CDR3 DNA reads TGTGCCAGTAGTATAGATGCAGGGGACAGGACTGAAGCTTTCTTT. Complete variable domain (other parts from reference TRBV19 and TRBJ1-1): DGGITQSPKYLFRKEGQNVTLSCEQNLNHDAMYWYRQDPGQGLRLIYYSQIVNDFQKGDIAEGYSVSREKKESFPLTVTSAQKNPTAFYLCASSIDAGDRTEAFFGQGTRLTVV.

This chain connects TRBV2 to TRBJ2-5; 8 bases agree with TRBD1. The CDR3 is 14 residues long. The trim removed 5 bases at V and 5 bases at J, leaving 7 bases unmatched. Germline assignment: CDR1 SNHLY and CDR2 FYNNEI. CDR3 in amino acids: CASSLQGGEETQYF. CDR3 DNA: TGTGCCAGCAGTCTACAGGGGGGTGAGGAGACCCAGTACTTC.

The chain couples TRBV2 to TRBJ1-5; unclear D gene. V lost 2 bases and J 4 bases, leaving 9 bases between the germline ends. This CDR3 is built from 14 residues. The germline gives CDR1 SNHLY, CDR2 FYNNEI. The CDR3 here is CASSELRVNQPQHF. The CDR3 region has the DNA TGTGCCAGCAGTGAACTCCGGGTTAATCAGCCCCAGCATTTT.

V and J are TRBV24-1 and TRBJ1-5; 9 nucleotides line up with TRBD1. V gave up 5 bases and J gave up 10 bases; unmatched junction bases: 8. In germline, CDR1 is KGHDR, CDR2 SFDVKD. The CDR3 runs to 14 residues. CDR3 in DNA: TGTGCCACCAGTGGGGACAGGGCGGTTAAACCCCAGCATTTT. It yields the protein CATSGDRAVKPQHF.

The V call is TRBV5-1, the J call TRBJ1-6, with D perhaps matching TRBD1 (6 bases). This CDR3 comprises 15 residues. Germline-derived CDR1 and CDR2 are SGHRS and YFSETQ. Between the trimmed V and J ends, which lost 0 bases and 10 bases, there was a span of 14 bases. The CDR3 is CASSLDQGSSSPLHF. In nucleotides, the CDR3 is TGCGCCAGCAGCTTGGACCAGGGGAGCTCCTCACCCCTCCACTTT.

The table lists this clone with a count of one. The CDR3 loop reads CASSQGTGESNQPQHF. DNA for the CDR3: TGTGCCAGCAGCCAAGGGACAGGCGAAAGCAATCAGCCCCAGCATTTT. The chain links TRBV9 to TRBJ1-5; 8 positions agree with TRBD1. CDR3 length: 16 amino acids. The germline CDR1 and CDR2 sequences are SGDLS and YYNGEE. J was trimmed by 1 base and V by 4 bases; bases with no gene match: 7. Drawing the rest from reference TRBV9 and TRBJ1-5, the complete variable domain is DSGVTQTPKHLITATGQRVTLRCSPRSGDLSVYWYQQSLDQGLQFLIQYYNGEERAKGNILERFSAQQFPDLHSELNLSSLELGDSALYFCASSQGTGESNQPQHFGDGTRLSIL.

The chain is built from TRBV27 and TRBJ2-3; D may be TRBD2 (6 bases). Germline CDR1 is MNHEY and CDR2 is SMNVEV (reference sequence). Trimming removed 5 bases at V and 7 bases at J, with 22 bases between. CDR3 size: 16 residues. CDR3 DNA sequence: TGTGCCAGCAGTACACTGGGCAGCGGGTTGTTAAATACGCAGTATTTT. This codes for CASSTLGSGLLNTQYF.